This TCR beta chain appears in the sequencing data of a study of shared clonotypes between healthy human individuals. Comments on this clone: Its cognate antigen is unknown.

General study points: Among several donors, about 5% of naive CD4 clonotypes were found in common.

CDR1 and CDR2 (germline): SEHNR, FQNEAQ (reference sequence). Trimming took 4 bases from V and 2 from J, leaving 10 bases between them. This CDR3 is built from 14 residues. TCRdb's table, derived via immunoSEQ multiplex PCR, lists solely in-frame clones and lacks some. This table holds about 2.5 million clones, approximately 90% found once. The chain employs TRBV7-9 and TRBJ2-3, with D perhaps being TRBD1 or TRBD2 (5 bases each). The TCR comes from a man younger than 35 in good health. Some clones in this sample may be carry-over from other donors' samples. Sequences were obtained from naive CD4+ T cells from PBMCs. Indicated subset: CD45RA+ positively selected. DNA of the CDR3: TGTGCCAGCAGCTGGGACGGATTCACAGATACGCAGTATTTT. It encodes CASSWDGFTDTQYF.